These 18 T cell receptor beta chains share one sample of origin, sequenced in a study of control samples from healthy donors and cancer patients. Assay used: immunoSEQ multiplex PCR; TCRdb lists only in-frame clones, some missing. There are some 120,000 clones in the sample; approximately 89% occur only once, and about 2.9% lies in the top ten. Source material: blood. The receptors derive from a man in his 60s in good health.

The chain combines TRBV7-2 with TRBJ1-4; a possible D gene is TRBD1 (6 bases). Germline lookup yields CDR1 SGHTA and CDR2 FQGNSA. Trimming cost V 5 bases and J 8 bases, with 12 bases left between them. The CDR3 has 13 residues. The CDR3 coding sequence is TGTGCCAGCAGCCACGACAGGCGCGAAAAACTGTTTTTT. It translates to CASSHDRREKLFF.

The chain links TRBV27 to TRBJ2-7, with D possibly TRBD1 on 6 matching bases. CDR3 length equals 15 residues. Germline V gene sequence: CDR1 MNHEY, CDR2 SMNVEV (reference sequence). Trimming stripped 5 bases from V and 0 bases from J, with 14 bases between. The CDR3 reads CASSLDSHLSYEQYF. In DNA form, the CDR3 reads TGTGCCAGCAGTCTGGACAGCCACCTCTCCTACGAGCAGTACTTC.

The rearrangement links TRBV12-3 or TRBV12-4 to TRBJ2-2; D ambiguous. Between the trimmed V and J ends, which lost 8 bases and 4 bases, there was a span of 8 bases. This CDR3 spans 12 amino acids. The CDR3: CASGRSTGELFF. As DNA, the CDR3 is TGTGCCAGCGGGCGGTCCACCGGGGAGCTGTTTTTT.

The chain recombines TRBV6-1 with TRBJ2-3; D assignment may be TRBD1 or TRBD2 (6 bases each). CDR1 MNHNS and CDR2 SASEGT come from the germline V gene. The CDR3 runs 19 residues. V lost 7 bases to trimming and J lost 1 base, with 27 bases between them. The CDR3: CASTEALSQRGDRTDTQYF. CDR3 DNA: TGTGCCAGCACCGAAGCCCTCTCTCAGAGGGGGGACCGCACAGATACGCAGTATTTT.

The chain links TRBV7-3 to TRBJ2-5; D is uncertain. Trimming took off 2 bases at V and 4 bases at J, with 11 bases between the two ends. Germline-derived CDR1 and CDR2 are SGHTA and FQGTGA. This CDR3 region has 14 residues. The CDR3 DNA follows: TGTGCCAGCAGCTTACCTCCGCTCCCAGAGACCCAGTACTTC. This codes for CASSLPPLPETQYF.

This chain connects TRBV7-9 to TRBJ2-7; D uncertain. Per the germline V gene, CDR1 is SEHNR and CDR2 is FQNEAQ (reference sequence). This CDR3 spans 12 amino acids. Trimming shortened V by 1 base and J by 2 bases, and 3 bases separated the two germline ends. CDR3 loop: CASSLVTYEQYF. Written as DNA, the CDR3 is TGTGCCAGCAGCTTAGTGACCTACGAGCAGTACTTC.

V is TRBV6-1 and J is TRBJ1-2; D possibly corresponds to TRBD1 (6 bases). V gave up 5 bases and J gave up 6 bases, with 13 bases separating them. This CDR3 spans 13 amino acids. Germline V gene sequence: CDR1 MNHNS, CDR2 SASEGT. The CDR3, as DNA: TGTGCCAGCAGTACAGGGAGTGGGGATGGCTACACCTTC. This gives the protein CASSTGSGDGYTF.

This chain uses TRBV19 with TRBJ2-2; maybe TRBD2 (5 bases). CDR1 is LNHDA and CDR2 is SQIVND in the germline V gene (reference sequence). There are 14 residues in the CDR3. Trimming took off 1 base at V and 7 bases at J, with 10 bases between the two ends. Written as DNA, the CDR3 is TGTGCCAGTAGTATAGGTACCGGGAACGGGGAGCTGTTTTTT. This encodes CASSIGTGNGELFF.

This clone was seen only once. The gene calls are TRBV19 and TRBJ2-1; D could derive from TRBD1 or TRBD2 (5 bases each). V was pared by 5 bases and J by 6 bases, with 17 bases between. Germline lookup yields CDR1 LNHDA and CDR2 SQIVND (reference sequence). This CDR3 spans 15 amino acids. CDR3 protein: CASSLTGTGFNEQFF. CDR3 coding DNA: TGTGCCAGTAGTCTGACCGGGACCGGATTCAATGAGCAGTTCTTC.

This sequence joins TRBV9 and TRBJ2-3, with 7 bases identical to TRBD1. CDR3 length equals 15 residues. Germline lookup yields CDR1 SGDLS and CDR2 YYNGEE. With V trimmed by 0 bases and J by 1 base, 2 bases remained unmatched. The CDR3 DNA reads as TGTGCCAGCAGCGTAGACGACAGGGGCACAGATACGCAGTATTTT. Its protein product is CASSVDDRGTDTQYF. Together with reference TRBV9 and TRBJ2-3, the CDR3 gives the full variable domain: DSGVTQTPKHLITATGQRVTLRCSPRSGDLSVYWYQQSLDQGLQFLIQYYNGEERAKGNILERFSAQQFPDLHSELNLSSLELGDSALYFCASSVDDRGTDTQYFGPGTRLTVL.

This clone has more than one count but fewer than ten. This chain's CDR3 is CASRPTIYQPQHF. Written as DNA, the CDR3 is TGTGCCAGCAGGCCGACAATCTATCAGCCCCAGCATTTT. This rearrangement joins TRBV6-5 to TRBJ1-5; D is undetermined. Looked up from germline, CDR1 is MNHEY and CDR2 is SVGAGI. CDR3 length equals 13 residues. Trimming took 6 bases from V and 5 from J, leaving 11 bases between them.

The rearrangement links TRBV3-1 (or the pseudogene TRBV3-2) to TRBJ1-6; D perhaps matches TRBD1 (5 bases). Germline V gene sequence: CDR1 LGHDT, CDR2 YNNKEL (reference sequence). Trimming cost V 1 base and J 6 bases, with 7 bases left between them. CDR3 length equals 14 residues. The CDR3 DNA reads as TGTGCCAGCAGCCAAGGACAGAGTAATTCACCCCTCCACTTT. Translated, it gives CASSQGQSNSPLHF.

This chain joins TRBV29-1 and TRBJ1-2, with 7 nucleotides matching TRBD1. The CDR3 loop spans 13 amino acids. Germline CDR1 reads SQVTM; CDR2 reads ANQGSEA. The junction had 9 bases not matched to a gene; V was cut back by 0 bases and J by 11 bases. In DNA, the CDR3 is TGCAGCGTTGAAGAGTTATCGGGACAGACATACACCTTC. Amino acid sequence: CSVEELSGQTYTF.

This chain uses TRBV6-5 with TRBJ1-6; unclear D gene. CDR3 length: 12 amino acids. V was pared by 5 bases and J by 10 bases, with 9 bases between. Germline V gives CDR1 MNHEY, CDR2 SVGAGI. DNA of the CDR3: TGTGCCAGCAGTAGCGGTCTCTCACCCCTCCACTTT. It translates to CASSSGLSPLHF.

The chain combines TRBV28 with TRBJ1-2; D unclear. The CDR3 spans 13 residues. Germline CDR1 is MDHEN and CDR2 is SYDVKM. V was clipped by 5 bases and J by 4 bases, with 11 bases between them. CDR3 sequence (DNA): TGTGCCAGCAGTGAGGAGGGCGGCTATGGCTACACCTTC. Protein sequence: CASSEEGGYGYTF.

This rearrangement joins TRBV7-2 to TRBJ2-3, with D maybe TRBD1 (6 bases). This CDR3 region has 15 residues. Trimming took off 7 bases at V and 0 bases at J, with 14 bases between the two ends. In germline, CDR1 is SGHTA, CDR2 FQGNSA. CDR3 coding DNA: TGTGCCAGCACCTCATGGACAGCTAGCACAGATACGCAGTATTTT. This codes for CASTSWTASTDTQYF.

The gene calls are TRBV28 and TRBJ1-5; TRBD1 matches at 10 bases. The CDR3 contains 14 residues. After removal of 5 bases from V and 15 bases from J, the junction contained 13 bases not matched to a gene. The V gene's germline CDR1 is MDHEN and CDR2 SYDVKM. The CDR3 here is CASSPRDRGFFGHF. The CDR3 DNA sequence: TGTGCCAGCAGTCCTCGGGACAGGGGTTTTTTCGGGCATTTT.

This chain connects TRBV11-2 to TRBJ1-3; weak D call: TRBD1 (5 bases). V lost 5 bases to trimming and J lost 8 bases, with 16 bases between them. The CDR3 totals 14 residues. The germline V gene encodes CDR1 SGHAT and CDR2 FQNNGV. The CDR3 sequence: CASSANPGRDTIYF. The CDR3 DNA reads as TGTGCCAGCAGCGCTAATCCAGGGAGAGACACCATATATTTT. Based on the CDR3 plus reference TRBV11-2 and TRBJ1-3, the full variable domain is EAGVAQSPRYKIIEKRQSVAFWCNPISGHATLYWYQQILGQGPKLLIQFQNNGVVDDSQLPKDRFSAERLKGVDSTLKIQPAKLEDSAVYLCASSANPGRDTIYFGEGSWLTVV.